A selection of T cell receptor beta chains follows, all from one sample in a study of CD8+ T cells in alopecia areata. Only in-frame clones appear in the TCRdb table, and some are missing; sequencing was by immunoSEQ multiplex PCR. Altogether some 120,000 clones are present, 58% being singletons, with the ten largest covering roughly 4.5%. The source was CD4+ T cells sorted from blood, collected at week 0. These receptors all stem from a human donor with alopecia areata. Both conserved end residues are part of each CDR3. The order of the fields is clone size, CDR3 length, J gene, D gene, V gene, CDR3 protein, CDR3 DNA. A D gene is named only where the DNA matches it firmly. The size of a clone is reported for some rows only, either as once, few or many, or as a class for expanded clones.

abundance: few; len: 14; j_gene: TRBJ2-3; d_gene: .; v_gene: TRBV15; CDR3aa: CATSGRGRTDTQYF; CDR3nt: TGTGCCACCAGCGGGCGCGGCCGCACAGATACGCAGTATTTT
abundance: .; len: 12; j_gene: TRBJ1-2; d_gene: .; v_gene: TRBV6-5; CDR3aa: CASGPTGTSYTF; CDR3nt: TGTGCCAGCGGTCCCACAGGGACGAGCTACACCTTC
abundance: .; len: 12; j_gene: TRBJ2-7; d_gene: .; v_gene: TRBV4-2; CDR3aa: CASSPTGTEQYF; CDR3nt: TGTGCCAGCAGCCCCACAGGGACCGAGCAGTACTTC
abundance: .; len: 15; j_gene: TRBJ1-5; d_gene: TRBD1; v_gene: TRBV18; CDR3aa: CASSLQGASNQPQHF; CDR3nt: TGTGCCAGCTCACTACAGGGGGCGAGCAATCAGCCCCAGCATTTT
abundance: .; len: 14; j_gene: TRBJ2-3; d_gene: .; v_gene: TRBV29-1; CDR3aa: CSVDHGPSTDTQYF; CDR3nt: TGCAGCGTTGACCACGGACCAAGCACAGATACGCAGTATTTT
abundance: few; len: 12; j_gene: TRBJ1-2; d_gene: .; v_gene: TRBV30; CDR3aa: CAWSRTEYGYTF; CDR3nt: TGTGCCTGGAGTAGGACTGAGTATGGCTACACCTTC
abundance: few; len: 11; j_gene: TRBJ1-2; d_gene: TRBD1; v_gene: TRBV28; CDR3aa: CASGTASGYTF; CDR3nt: TGTGCCAGCGGGACAGCCTCTGGCTACACCTTC
abundance: .; len: 17; j_gene: TRBJ2-1; d_gene: .; v_gene: TRBV4-3; CDR3aa: CASSQEFVRDPANEQFF; CDR3nt: TGCGCCAGCAGCCAAGAATTTGTAAGGGATCCGGCCAATGAGCAGTTCTTC
abundance: few; len: 15; j_gene: TRBJ2-5; d_gene: .; v_gene: TRBV6-5; CDR3aa: CASSYSASPTETQYF; CDR3nt: TGTGCCAGCAGTTACTCGGCTAGCCCCACGGAGACCCAGTACTTC
abundance: .; len: 13; j_gene: TRBJ2-1; d_gene: TRBD1; v_gene: TRBV18; CDR3aa: CASSGQGYNEQFF; CDR3nt: TGTGCCAGCTCCGGACAGGGTTACAATGAGCAGTTCTTC
abundance: .; len: 14; j_gene: TRBJ1-1; d_gene: TRBD1; v_gene: TRBV9; CDR3aa: CASSPGTANTEAFF; CDR3nt: TGTGCCAGCAGCCCCGGGACAGCTAACACTGAAGCTTTCTTT
abundance: few; len: 15; j_gene: TRBJ2-5; d_gene: .; v_gene: TRBV7-3; CDR3aa: CASSPTPSTWETQYF; CDR3nt: TGTGCCAGCAGCCCGACACCCTCGACGTGGGAGACCCAGTACTTC
abundance: few; len: 15; j_gene: TRBJ1-5; d_gene: TRBD1; v_gene: TRBV6-6; CDR3aa: CASSEMGQSNQPQHF; CDR3nt: TGTGCCAGCAGCGAAATGGGACAGAGCAATCAGCCCCAGCATTTT
abundance: .; len: 13; j_gene: TRBJ1-5; d_gene: .; v_gene: TRBV30; CDR3aa: CAWTLAGNQPQHF; CDR3nt: TGTGCCTGGACGTTGGCAGGAAATCAGCCCCAGCATTTT
abundance: once; len: 14; j_gene: TRBJ2-7; d_gene: .; v_gene: TRBV5-4; CDR3aa: CASSFGVQNYEQYF; CDR3nt: TGTGCCAGCAGCTTCGGAGTCCAAAACTACGAGCAGTACTTC
abundance: .; len: 13; j_gene: TRBJ2-4; d_gene: TRBD1; v_gene: TRBV5-1; CDR3aa: CASSLGQGNIQYF; CDR3nt: TGCGCCAGCAGCTTGGGACAGGGTAACATTCAGTACTTC
abundance: .; len: 14; j_gene: TRBJ1-1; d_gene: .; v_gene: TRBV6-5; CDR3aa: CASRPPSGGTEAFF; CDR3nt: TGTGCCAGCAGACCGCCCTCGGGAGGCACTGAAGCTTTCTTT
abundance: few; len: 19; j_gene: TRBJ2-5; d_gene: TRBD2; v_gene: TRBV29-1; CDR3aa: CSAWGYRGLLAGSQETQYF; CDR3nt: TGCAGCGCGTGGGGCTACAGGGGGTTACTAGCGGGATCGCAAGAGACCCAGTACTTC
abundance: .; len: 15; j_gene: TRBJ2-2; d_gene: TRBD2; v_gene: TRBV9; CDR3aa: CASSKSGGFTGELFF; CDR3nt: TGTGCCAGCAGCAAGAGCGGGGGCTTCACCGGGGAGCTGTTTTTT
abundance: few; len: 15; j_gene: TRBJ1-1; d_gene: TRBD1; v_gene: TRBV6-6; CDR3aa: CASRPGDRGNTEAFF; CDR3nt: TGTGCCAGCAGGCCAGGGGACAGGGGGAACACTGAAGCTTTCTTT
abundance: .; len: 15; j_gene: TRBJ2-5; d_gene: TRBD1; v_gene: TRBV7-3; CDR3aa: CASSSGTGPQETQYF; CDR3nt: TGTGCCAGCAGCTCTGGGACAGGGCCACAAGAGACCCAGTACTTC
abundance: .; len: 13; j_gene: TRBJ1-3; d_gene: .; v_gene: TRBV11-2; CDR3aa: CASSSRRGNTIYF; CDR3nt: TGTGCCAGCAGCTCTCGCAGGGGAAACACCATATATTTT
abundance: .; len: 14; j_gene: TRBJ2-5; d_gene: .; v_gene: TRBV7-9; CDR3aa: CASSQPGTVETQYF; CDR3nt: TGTGCCAGCAGCCAACCGGGGACCGTAGAGACCCAGTACTTC
abundance: few; len: 16; j_gene: TRBJ1-2; d_gene: .; v_gene: TRBV6-5; CDR3aa: CASSYSSGGGVRGYTF; CDR3nt: TGTGCCAGCAGTTACTCTTCCGGAGGGGGTGTGCGAGGCTACACCTTC
abundance: .; len: 14; j_gene: TRBJ1-5; d_gene: TRBD1; v_gene: TRBV7-2; CDR3aa: CASSLGTGGGPQHF; CDR3nt: TGTGCCAGCAGCTTAGGGACAGGGGGAGGGCCCCAGCATTTT
abundance: .; len: 13; j_gene: TRBJ2-5; d_gene: .; v_gene: TRBV18; CDR3aa: CASSLRGQETQYF; CDR3nt: TGTGCCAGCTCACTCCGAGGCCAAGAGACCCAGTACTTC
abundance: few; len: 13; j_gene: TRBJ2-5; d_gene: .; v_gene: TRBV9; CDR3aa: CASSVAGQETQYF; CDR3nt: TGTGCCAGCAGCGTAGCAGGTCAAGAGACCCAGTACTTC
abundance: .; len: 15; j_gene: TRBJ1-4; d_gene: TRBD1; v_gene: TRBV2; CDR3aa: CAAHPDRGANEKLFF; CDR3nt: TGTGCCGCCCACCCCGACAGGGGGGCTAATGAAAAACTGTTTTTT
abundance: .; len: 11; j_gene: TRBJ2-7; d_gene: .; v_gene: TRBV28; CDR3aa: CASSSPYEQYF; CDR3nt: TGTGCCAGCAGTTCTCCCTACGAGCAGTACTTC
abundance: few; len: 15; j_gene: TRBJ2-7; d_gene: TRBD1; v_gene: TRBV7-2; CDR3aa: CASSHGQVISYEQYF; CDR3nt: TGTGCCAGCAGCCATGGACAGGTCATCTCCTACGAGCAGTACTTC
abundance: .; len: 14; j_gene: TRBJ2-1; d_gene: TRBD2; v_gene: TRBV5-1; CDR3aa: CASSLLAGGNEQFF; CDR3nt: TGCGCCAGCAGTTTACTAGCGGGTGGTAATGAGCAGTTCTTC
abundance: once; len: 15; j_gene: TRBJ1-2; d_gene: .; v_gene: TRBV7-8; CDR3aa: CASSPGRGKGYGYTF; CDR3nt: TGTGCCAGCAGCCCCGGGAGGGGGAAGGGCTATGGCTACACCTTC
abundance: .; len: 13; j_gene: TRBJ2-7; d_gene: .; v_gene: TRBV11-2; CDR3aa: CASASHPDYEQYF; CDR3nt: TGTGCCAGCGCAAGCCACCCGGACTACGAGCAGTACTTC
abundance: .; len: 15; j_gene: TRBJ1-5; d_gene: TRBD1; v_gene: TRBV6-4; CDR3aa: CASSLTGGSNQPQHF; CDR3nt: TGTGCCAGCAGCCTGACAGGGGGCTCCAATCAGCCCCAGCATTTT
abundance: .; len: 14; j_gene: TRBJ1-2; d_gene: TRBD1; v_gene: TRBV5-6; CDR3aa: CASSFDRGLRGYTF; CDR3nt: TGTGCCAGCAGCTTTGACAGGGGATTACGAGGCTACACCTTC
abundance: .; len: 12; j_gene: TRBJ2-7; d_gene: .; v_gene: TRBV28; CDR3aa: CASSLPAYEQYF; CDR3nt: TGTGCCAGCAGTCTGCCTGCCTACGAGCAGTACTTC
abundance: .; len: 15; j_gene: TRBJ2-3; d_gene: .; v_gene: TRBV30; CDR3aa: CAWSVHPTSTDTQYF; CDR3nt: TGTGCCTGGAGTGTTCATCCTACTAGCACAGATACGCAGTATTTT
abundance: .; len: 14; j_gene: TRBJ2-7; d_gene: TRBD2; v_gene: TRBV15; CDR3aa: CATSRAGGEVEQYF; CDR3nt: TGTGCCACCAGCAGAGCGGGGGGGGAAGTAGAGCAGTACTTC
abundance: .; len: 11; j_gene: TRBJ1-1; d_gene: .; v_gene: TRBV20-1; CDR3aa: CSARGGTEAFF; CDR3nt: TGCAGTGCTAGGGGGGGCACTGAAGCTTTCTTT
abundance: .; len: 15; j_gene: TRBJ2-1; d_gene: .; v_gene: TRBV28; CDR3aa: CASSLQTSSYNEQFF; CDR3nt: TGTGCCAGCAGTTTGCAGACCTCCTCCTACAATGAGCAGTTCTTC
abundance: .; len: 14; j_gene: TRBJ1-1; d_gene: TRBD1; v_gene: TRBV27; CDR3aa: CASSFVGQTTEAFF; CDR3nt: TGTGCCAGCAGTTTCGTGGGACAGACGACTGAAGCTTTCTTT